These T cell receptor beta chains were read from a single sample in a study of shared clonotypes between healthy human individuals. Generated by immunoSEQ multiplex PCR, the TCRdb table keeps only in-frame clones and is missing some. The sample lists some 1,600,000 clones, 95% to 99% seen once, with 0.4% to 0.55% in the top ten. The specimen was naive CD4+ T cells sorted from blood. The source of these receptors is a man aged 25-40 years in good health. Each CDR3 is given without its conserved first and last residue. Each record gives: V gene, CDR3 protein.

V: TRBV28
CDR3: ASSVNYNEQF

V: TRBV14
CDR3: ASSHGTIDLT

V: TRBV7-9
CDR3: ASTLQPADEQY

V: TRBV6-1
CDR3: ASSQRLYGYT

V: TRBV12-5
CDR3: ASGFGDTQY

V: TRBV18
CDR3: ASSPLAGTYNEQF

V: TRBV7-9
CDR3: ASSLRREISYEQY

V: TRBV9
CDR3: ASSPRGTSGNTGELF

V: TRBV5-1
CDR3: ASSLLTVNTGELF

V: TRBV2
CDR3: ASSEVLQGWGLAGQYQETQY

V: TRBV2
CDR3: ASKMVGNTEAF

V: TRBV19
CDR3: ASSISRDRGSGELF

V: TRBV5-1
CDR3: ASSQDLYEQY

V: TRBV5-1
CDR3: ASSLGDSAYNEQF

V: TRBV29-1
CDR3: SVARENGGELF

V: TRBV7-8
CDR3: ASSIRQGLAKNIQY

V: TRBV10-2
CDR3: ASKTSGTSYEQY

V: TRBV20-1
CDR3: SAISGETQY

V: TRBV5-1
CDR3: ASSFWVAGELF

V: TRBV9
CDR3: ASSVTAGATYEQY

V: TRBV4-1
CDR3: ASSQWTGDEKLF

V: TRBV7-9
CDR3: ASSPRDRVSYTQY

V: TRBV14
CDR3: ASSQVPAWEYGYT

V: TRBV9
CDR3: ASSTGTIPYEQY

V: TRBV28
CDR3: ASSPLGSRAYNEQF

V: TRBV7-9
CDR3: ASSLATGGEKLF

V: TRBV11-2
CDR3: ASSQIGTSGHNEQF

V: TRBV9
CDR3: ASSDQGGRFETQY

V: TRBV30
CDR3: AWSALRTSHTDTQY

V: TRBV5-1
CDR3: ASSLPPPGGRSGANVLT

V: TRBV28
CDR3: ASSTGLAGASSYEQY

V: TRBV19
CDR3: ASSSWTGEETQY

V: TRBV28
CDR3: ASSYPGQGGEKLF

V: TRBV30
CDR3: AWSNQGGAGWTGELF

V: TRBV5-5
CDR3: ASRIQPVTSYEQY

V: TRBV6-5
CDR3: ASSYLLAGEPYEQY

V: TRBV29-1
CDR3: SAADRGDGELF

V: TRBV27
CDR3: ASSLRLGGEQY

V: TRBV7-2
CDR3: ASSLSVSTDTQY

V: TRBV18
CDR3: ASSLSAGGPVTGELF

V: TRBV7-9
CDR3: ASSLGQGESNQPQH

V: TRBV28
CDR3: ASTPFAPDSYEQY

V: TRBV11-2
CDR3: ASSLIEGRDFAREQY

V: TRBV28
CDR3: ASSFRFTEAF

V: TRBV7-2
CDR3: ASSSSGTGTYEQY

V: TRBV5-1
CDR3: ASSLTSGSYEQY

V: TRBV19
CDR3: ATTNGGTYEQY

V: TRBV10-2
CDR3: ASSKTGGPSSSYNEQF

V: TRBV30
CDR3: AWRVPGKNGELF

V: TRBV27
CDR3: ASSSTNTGHEQY

V: TRBV4-3
CDR3: ASSQGQALSSTDTQY

V: TRBV7-2
CDR3: ASSLLGPYNEQF

V: TRBV14
CDR3: ASSLWTGSMDTEAF